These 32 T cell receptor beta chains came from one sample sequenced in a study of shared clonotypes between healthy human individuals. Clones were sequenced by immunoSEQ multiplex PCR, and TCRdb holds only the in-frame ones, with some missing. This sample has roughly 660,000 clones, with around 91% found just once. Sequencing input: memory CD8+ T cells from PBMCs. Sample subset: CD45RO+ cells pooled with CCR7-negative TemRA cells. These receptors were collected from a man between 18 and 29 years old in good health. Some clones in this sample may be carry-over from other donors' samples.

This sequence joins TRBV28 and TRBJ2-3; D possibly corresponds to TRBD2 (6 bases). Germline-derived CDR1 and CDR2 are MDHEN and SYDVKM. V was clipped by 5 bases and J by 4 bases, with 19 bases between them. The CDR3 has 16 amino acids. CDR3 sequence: CASSPRGTKRADTQYF. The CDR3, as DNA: TGTGCCAGCAGTCCGCGGGGTACCAAGCGCGCAGATACGCAGTATTTT.

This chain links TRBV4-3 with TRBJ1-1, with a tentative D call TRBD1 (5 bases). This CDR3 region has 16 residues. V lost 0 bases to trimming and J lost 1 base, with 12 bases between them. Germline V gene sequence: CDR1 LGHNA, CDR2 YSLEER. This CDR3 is CASSQDLEGTNTEAFF. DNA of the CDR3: TGCGCCAGCAGCCAAGATTTGGAAGGGACGAACACTGAAGCTTTCTTT.

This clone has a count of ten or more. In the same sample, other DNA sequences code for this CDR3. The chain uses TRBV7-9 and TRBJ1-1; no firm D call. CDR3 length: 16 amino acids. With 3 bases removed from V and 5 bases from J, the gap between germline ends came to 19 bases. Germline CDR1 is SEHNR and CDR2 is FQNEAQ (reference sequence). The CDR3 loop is CASSLRQGRVETEAFF. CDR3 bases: TGTGCCAGCAGCTTGAGGCAAGGGAGGGTGGAGACTGAAGCTTTCTTT. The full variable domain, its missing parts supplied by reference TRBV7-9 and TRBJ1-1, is DTGVSQNPRHKITKRGQNVTFRCDPISEHNRLYWYRQTLGQGPEFLTYFQNEAQLEKSRLLSDRFSAERPKGSFSTLEIQRTEQGDSAMYLCASSLRQGRVETEAFFGQGTRLTVV.

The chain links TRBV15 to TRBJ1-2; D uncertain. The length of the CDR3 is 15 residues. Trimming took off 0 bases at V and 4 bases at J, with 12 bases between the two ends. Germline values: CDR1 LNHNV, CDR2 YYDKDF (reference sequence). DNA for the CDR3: TGTGCCACCAGCAGAGATTTGGCAGATCCCTATGGCTACACCTTC. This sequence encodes CATSRDLADPYGYTF.

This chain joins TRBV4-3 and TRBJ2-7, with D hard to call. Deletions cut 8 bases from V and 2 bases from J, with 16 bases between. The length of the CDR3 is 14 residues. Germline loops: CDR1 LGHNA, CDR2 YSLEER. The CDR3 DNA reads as TGCGCCAGCCCACAAGGTCATGGACCCTACGAGCAGTACTTC. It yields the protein CASPQGHGPYEQYF.

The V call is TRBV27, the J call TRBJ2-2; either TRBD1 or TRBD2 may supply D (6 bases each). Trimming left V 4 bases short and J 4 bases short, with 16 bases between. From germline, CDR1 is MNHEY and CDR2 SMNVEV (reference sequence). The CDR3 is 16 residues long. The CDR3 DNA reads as TGTGCCAGCAGTTCGGTTTCGGGGGCGGGCACCGGGGAGCTGTTTTTT. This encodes CASSSVSGAGTGELFF.

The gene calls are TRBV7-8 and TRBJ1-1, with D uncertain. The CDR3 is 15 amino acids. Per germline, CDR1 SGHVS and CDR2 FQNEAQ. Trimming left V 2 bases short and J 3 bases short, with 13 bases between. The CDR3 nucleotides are TGTGCCAGCAGCTTACGCCTGGGTGGGGACACTGAAGCTTTCTTT. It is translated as CASSLRLGGDTEAFF.

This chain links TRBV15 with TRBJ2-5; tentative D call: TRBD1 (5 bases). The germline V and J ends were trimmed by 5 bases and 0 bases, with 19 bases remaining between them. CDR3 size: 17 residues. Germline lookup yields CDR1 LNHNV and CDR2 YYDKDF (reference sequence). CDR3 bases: TGTGCCACCAGCTCCACCAAACCGACAGACTACCAAGAGACCCAGTACTTC. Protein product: CATSSTKPTDYQETQYF.

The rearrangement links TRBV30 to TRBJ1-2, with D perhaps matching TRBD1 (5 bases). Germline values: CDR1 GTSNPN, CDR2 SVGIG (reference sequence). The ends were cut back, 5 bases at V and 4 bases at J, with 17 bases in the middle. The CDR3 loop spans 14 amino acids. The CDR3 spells CAWEWSLGPYGYTF. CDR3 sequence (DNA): TGTGCCTGGGAGTGGAGTTTGGGACCCTATGGCTACACCTTC.

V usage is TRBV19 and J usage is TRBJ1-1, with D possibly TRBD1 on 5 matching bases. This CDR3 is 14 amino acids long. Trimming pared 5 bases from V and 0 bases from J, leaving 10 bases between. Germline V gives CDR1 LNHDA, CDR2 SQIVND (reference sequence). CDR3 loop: CASSFRQMNTEAFF. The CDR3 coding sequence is TGTGCCAGTAGTTTCCGACAGATGAACACTGAAGCTTTCTTT.

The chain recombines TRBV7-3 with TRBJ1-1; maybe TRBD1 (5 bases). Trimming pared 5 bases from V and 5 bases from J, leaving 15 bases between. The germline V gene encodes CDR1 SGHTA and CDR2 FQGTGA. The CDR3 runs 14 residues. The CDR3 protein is CASSHRDLRTEAFF. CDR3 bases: TGTGCCAGCAGCCACCGGGACCTGAGGACTGAAGCTTTCTTT. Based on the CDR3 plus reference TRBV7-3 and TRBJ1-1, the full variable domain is GAGVSQTPSNKVTEKGKYVELRCDPISGHTALYWYRQSLGQGPEFLIYFQGTGAADDSGLPNDRFFAVRPEGSVSTLKIQRTERGDSAVYLCASSHRDLRTEAFFGQGTRLTVV.

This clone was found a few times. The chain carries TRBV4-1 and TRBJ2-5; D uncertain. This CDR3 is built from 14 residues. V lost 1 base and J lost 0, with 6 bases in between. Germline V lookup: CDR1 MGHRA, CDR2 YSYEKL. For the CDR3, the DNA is TGCGCCAGCAGCCAAGTTGGGTACCAAGAGACCCAGTACTTC. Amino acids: CASSQVGYQETQYF.

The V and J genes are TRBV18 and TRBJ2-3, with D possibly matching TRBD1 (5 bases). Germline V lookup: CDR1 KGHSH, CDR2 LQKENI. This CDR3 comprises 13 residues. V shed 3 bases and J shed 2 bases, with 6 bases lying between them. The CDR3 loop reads CASSPDTTDTQYF. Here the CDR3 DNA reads TGTGCCAGCTCACCGGACACCACAGATACGCAGTATTTT. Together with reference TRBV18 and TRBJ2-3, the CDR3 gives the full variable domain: NAGVMQNPRHLVRRRGQEARLRCSPMKGHSHVYWYRQLPEEGLKFMVYLQKENIIDESGMPKERFSAEFPKEGPSILRIQQVVRGDSAAYFCASSPDTTDTQYFGPGTRLTVL.

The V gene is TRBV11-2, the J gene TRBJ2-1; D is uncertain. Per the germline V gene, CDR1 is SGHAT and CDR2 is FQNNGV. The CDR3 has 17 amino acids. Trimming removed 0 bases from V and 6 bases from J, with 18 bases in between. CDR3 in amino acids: CASSLDDWVRLSNEQFF. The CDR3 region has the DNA TGTGCCAGCAGCTTAGATGATTGGGTGCGGCTCTCCAATGAGCAGTTCTTC.

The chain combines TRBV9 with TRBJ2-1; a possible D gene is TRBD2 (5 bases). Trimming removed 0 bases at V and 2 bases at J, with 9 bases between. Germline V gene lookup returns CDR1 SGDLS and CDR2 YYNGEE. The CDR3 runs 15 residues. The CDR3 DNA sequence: TGTGCCAGCAGCGTAGGACTAAATCCCTACAATGAGCAGTTCTTC. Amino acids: CASSVGLNPYNEQFF.

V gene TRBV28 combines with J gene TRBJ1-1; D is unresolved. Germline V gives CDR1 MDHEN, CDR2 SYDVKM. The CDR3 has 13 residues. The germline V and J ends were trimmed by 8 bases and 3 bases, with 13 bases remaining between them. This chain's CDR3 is CASSLLGYTEAFF. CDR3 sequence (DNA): TGTGCCAGCTCCCTACTGGGTTACACTGAAGCTTTCTTT. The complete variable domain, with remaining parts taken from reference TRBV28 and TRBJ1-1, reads DVKVTQSSRYLVKRTGEKVFLECVQDMDHENMFWYRQDPGLGLRLIYFSYDVKMKEKGDIPEGYSVSREKKERFSLILESASTNQTSMYLCASSLLGYTEAFFGQGTRLTVV.

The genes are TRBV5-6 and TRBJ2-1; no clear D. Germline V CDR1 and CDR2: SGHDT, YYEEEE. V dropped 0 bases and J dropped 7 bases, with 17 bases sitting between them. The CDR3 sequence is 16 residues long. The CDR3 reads CASSLGRAYPPNEQFF. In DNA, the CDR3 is TGTGCCAGCAGCTTGGGTCGGGCCTACCCCCCGAATGAGCAGTTCTTC.

The CDR3 nucleotides are TGTGCCAGCAGCCGGACGGGGGAAAGCGCCCACAATGAGCAGTTCTTC. This encodes CASSRTGESAHNEQFF. The chain has TRBV13 and TRBJ2-1, with D perhaps matching TRBD2 (6 bases). The CDR3 loop spans 16 amino acids. The germline V gene has CDR1 PRHDT and CDR2 FYEKMQ (reference sequence). V was shortened by 5 bases and J by 5 bases, with 19 bases between the two germline ends.

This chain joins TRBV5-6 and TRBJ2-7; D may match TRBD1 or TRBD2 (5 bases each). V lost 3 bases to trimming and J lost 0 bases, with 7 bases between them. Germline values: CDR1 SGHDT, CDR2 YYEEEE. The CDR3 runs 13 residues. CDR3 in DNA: TGTGCCAGCAGCTGGGACGGCTCCTACGAGCAGTACTTC. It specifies CASSWDGSYEQYF.

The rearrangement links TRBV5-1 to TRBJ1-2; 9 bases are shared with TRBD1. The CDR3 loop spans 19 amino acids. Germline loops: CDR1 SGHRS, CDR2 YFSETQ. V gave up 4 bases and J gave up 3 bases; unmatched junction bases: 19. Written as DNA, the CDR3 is TGCGCCAGCAGCGGATTTATCCGGGACAGGGAATCGGTATACTATGGCTACACCTTC. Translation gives CASSGFIRDRESVYYGYTF.

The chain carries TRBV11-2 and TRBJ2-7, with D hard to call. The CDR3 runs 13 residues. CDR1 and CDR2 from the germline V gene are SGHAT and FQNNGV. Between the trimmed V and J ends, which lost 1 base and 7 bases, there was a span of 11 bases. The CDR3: CASSLGMYGEQYF. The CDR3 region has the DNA TGTGCCAGCAGCTTAGGGATGTACGGGGAGCAGTACTTC.

CDR3 in amino acids: CASSLTRQGYEQYF. CDR3 bases: TGTGCCAGCAGTTTAACGCGACAGGGGTACGAGCAGTACTTC. The chain links TRBV28 to TRBJ2-7; TRBD1 matches 8 bases. This CDR3 comprises 14 residues. Germline values: CDR1 MDHEN, CDR2 SYDVKM. Trimming removed 2 bases from V and 4 bases from J; junction bases left unmatched: 4.

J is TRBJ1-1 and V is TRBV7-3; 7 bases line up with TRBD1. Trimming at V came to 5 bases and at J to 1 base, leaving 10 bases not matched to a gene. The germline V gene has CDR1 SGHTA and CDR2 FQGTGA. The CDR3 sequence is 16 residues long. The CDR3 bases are TGTGCCAGCAGCAGATCAGGGGGTCCATCGAACACTGAAGCTTTCTTT. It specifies CASSRSGGPSNTEAFF.

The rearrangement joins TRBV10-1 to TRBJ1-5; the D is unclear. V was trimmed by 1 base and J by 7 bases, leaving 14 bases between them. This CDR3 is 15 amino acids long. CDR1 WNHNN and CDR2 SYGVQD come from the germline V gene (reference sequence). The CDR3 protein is CASSEFEGTGQPQHF. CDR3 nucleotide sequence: TGCGCCAGCAGTGAGTTCGAGGGTACTGGGCAGCCCCAGCATTTT.

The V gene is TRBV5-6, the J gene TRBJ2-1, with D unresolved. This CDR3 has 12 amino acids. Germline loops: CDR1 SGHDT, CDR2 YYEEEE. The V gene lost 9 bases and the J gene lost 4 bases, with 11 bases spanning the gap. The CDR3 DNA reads TGTGCCACCGGCTGGGATTACAATGAGCAGTTCTTC. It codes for CATGWDYNEQFF.

CDR3 amino acids: CASSIGLAGYNEQFF. CDR3 bases: TGTGCCAGCAGTATAGGACTAGCGGGATACAATGAGCAGTTCTTC. The chain combines TRBV6-5 with TRBJ2-1; 12 bases align to TRBD2. The CDR3 is 15 amino acids. Germline V CDR1 and CDR2: MNHEY, SVGAGI. V lost 5 bases to trimming and J lost 4 bases; unmatched junction nucleotides: 3.

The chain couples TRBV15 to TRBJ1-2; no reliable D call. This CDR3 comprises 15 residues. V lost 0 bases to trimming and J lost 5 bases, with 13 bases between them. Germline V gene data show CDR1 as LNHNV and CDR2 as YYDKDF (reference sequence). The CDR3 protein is CATSRDRSSLYGYTF. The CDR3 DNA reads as TGTGCCACCAGCAGAGATAGGTCTTCGCTGTATGGCTACACCTTC.

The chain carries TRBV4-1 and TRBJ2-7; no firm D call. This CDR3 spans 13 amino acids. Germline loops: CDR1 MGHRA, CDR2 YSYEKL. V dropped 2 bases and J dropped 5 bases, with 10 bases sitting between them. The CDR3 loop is CASSQPVRDEQYF. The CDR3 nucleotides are TGCGCCAGCAGCCAACCTGTTCGGGACGAGCAGTACTTC.

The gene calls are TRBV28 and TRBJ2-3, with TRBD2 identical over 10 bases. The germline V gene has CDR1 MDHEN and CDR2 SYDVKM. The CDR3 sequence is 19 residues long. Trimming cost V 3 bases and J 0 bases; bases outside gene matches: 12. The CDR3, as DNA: TGTGCCAGCAGTTTCCCCCCGGGACTAGCGATCGAAAGCACAGATACGCAGTATTTT. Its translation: CASSFPPGLAIESTDTQYF.

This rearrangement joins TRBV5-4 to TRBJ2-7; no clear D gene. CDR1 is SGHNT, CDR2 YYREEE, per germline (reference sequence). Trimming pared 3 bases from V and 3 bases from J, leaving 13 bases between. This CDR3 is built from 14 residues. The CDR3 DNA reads TGTGCCAGCAGCTACGGCCCAGTGATCTACGAGCAGTACTTC. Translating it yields CASSYGPVIYEQYF.

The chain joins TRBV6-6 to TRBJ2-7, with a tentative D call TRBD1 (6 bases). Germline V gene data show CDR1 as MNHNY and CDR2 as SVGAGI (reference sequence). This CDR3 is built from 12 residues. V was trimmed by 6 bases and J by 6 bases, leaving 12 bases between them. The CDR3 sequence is CASSPGQSEQYF. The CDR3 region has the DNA TGTGCCAGCAGCCCAGGACAGTCCGAGCAGTACTTC.

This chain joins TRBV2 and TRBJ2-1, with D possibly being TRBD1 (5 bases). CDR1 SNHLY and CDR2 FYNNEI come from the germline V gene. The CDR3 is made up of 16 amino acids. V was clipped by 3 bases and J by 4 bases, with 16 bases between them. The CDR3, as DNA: TGTGCCAGCAGTGAGAGATCAGGGAATCTTTACAATGAGCAGTTCTTC. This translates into CASSERSGNLYNEQFF. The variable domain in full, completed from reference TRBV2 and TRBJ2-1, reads EPEVTQTPSHQVTQMGQEVILRCVPISNHLYFYWYRQILGQKVEFLVSFYNNEISEKSEIFDDQFSVERPDGSNFTLKIRSTKLEDSAMYFCASSERSGNLYNEQFFGPGTRLTVL.